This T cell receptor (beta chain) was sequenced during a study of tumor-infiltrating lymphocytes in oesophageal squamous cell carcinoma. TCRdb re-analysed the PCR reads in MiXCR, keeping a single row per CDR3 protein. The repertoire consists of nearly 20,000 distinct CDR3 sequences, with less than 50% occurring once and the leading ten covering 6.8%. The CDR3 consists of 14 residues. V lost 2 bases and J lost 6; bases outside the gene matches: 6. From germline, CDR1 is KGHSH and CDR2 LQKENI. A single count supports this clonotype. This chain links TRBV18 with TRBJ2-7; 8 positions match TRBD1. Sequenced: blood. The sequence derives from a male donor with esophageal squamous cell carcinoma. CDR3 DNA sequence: TGTGCCAGCTCACCAAGGCAGGGGGCGGGCGAGCAGTACTTC. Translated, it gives CASSPRQGAGEQYF.